Detailed here is one T cell receptor (beta chain). Its antigen is currently unknown. The sample is drawn from a study of cytomegalovirus exposure and HLA in healthy donors. Both 60 Vbeta primers and 13 Jbeta primers went into the PCR. Data came from immunoSEQ multiplex PCR; TCRdb stores just in-frame clones and leaves some out. This table holds fewer than 150,000 clones, around 75% found once. Germline-derived CDR1 and CDR2 are MNHNS and SASEGT. This CDR3 is 13 amino acids long. Unmatched junction bases numbered 3, after V lost 7 bases and J lost 5 bases. Study findings and constraints: In an earlier analysis, in fewer than 700 donors, most V segments appeared productive either ~90% or ~30% of the time.

The TCR comes from a man between 40 and 49 years old in good health and CMV-seronegative. This sequence joins TRBV6-1 and TRBJ1-5, with 9 bases fitting TRBD1. Sequenced input: PBMCs. In DNA, the CDR3 is TGTGCCAGCAAGGACAGGGGAGATCAGCCCCAGCATTTT. This encodes CASKDRGDQPQHF.